This entry lists 27 T cell receptor beta chains sequenced from one sample in a study of human T cells and chemical hapten exposure. TCRdb passed the RACE reads through MiXCR, listing each CDR3 protein once. The sample lists under 200,000 distinct CDR3 sequences; 25% to 35% were seen once. Time point here: patch test 3, about 24 weeks after DPC sensitization. The treatment was: therapeutic diphenylcyclopropenone sensitization with weekly scalp DPC. Here the sequenced sample was whole blood, taken in connection with sensitization to the hapten diphenylcyclopropenone (DPC). Receptors were obtained from a woman between 18 and 29 years old with alopecia areata. Some clones in this sample may be carry-over from other donors' samples.

The V and J genes are TRBV6-2 or TRBV6-3 and TRBJ1-1; D is possibly TRBD1 (5 bases). This CDR3 has 14 residues. Germline values: CDR1 MNHEY, CDR2 SVGEGT. Trimming took off 3 bases at V and 3 bases at J, with 11 bases between the two ends. The CDR3 sequence is CASSYPQGHTEAFF. The CDR3 DNA reads TGTGCCAGCAGTTATCCGCAGGGTCACACTGAAGCTTTCTTT.

Ten or more counts support this clonotype. The genes are TRBV20-1 and TRBJ2-7, with 14 nucleotides matching TRBD2. Germline CDR1 reads DFQATT; CDR2 reads SNEGSKA (reference sequence). The CDR3 consists of 15 residues. J lost 2 bases, V lost 3 bases, and 3 bases had no gene match. Written as DNA, the CDR3 is TGCAGTGCTAGGGGACTAGCGGGAGTGCCCTACGAGCAGTACTTC. Its translation is CSARGLAGVPYEQYF.

This clonotype has just a few counts. CDR3 protein: CASRPRLAASTDTQYF. The CDR3 DNA is TGTGCCAGCAGGCCCCGACTAGCGGCTAGCACAGATACGCAGTATTTT. The chain recombines TRBV2 with TRBJ2-3; 9 bases map to TRBD2. The germline gives CDR1 SNHLY, CDR2 FYNNEI. J gave up 0 bases and V 6 bases, and 7 bases lay outside the gene matches. The CDR3 extends over 16 amino acids.

The CDR3 region is CASSTRQGASPEAFF. CDR3 in DNA: TGTGCCAGCAGCACTAGACAGGGGGCCTCACCTGAAGCTTTCTTT. The V and J genes are TRBV21-1 and TRBJ1-1; the D call in the table, TRBD1, was not verified against the DNA. TRBV21-1 corresponds to a pseudogene. The CDR3 has 15 residues.

V gene TRBV27 combines with J gene TRBJ2-1, with a tentative D call TRBD2 (6 bases). With 3 bases removed from V and 4 bases from J, the gap between germline ends came to 10 bases. The CDR3 has 14 amino acids. Germline CDR1 is MNHEY and CDR2 is SMNVEV (reference sequence). CDR3 nucleotide sequence: TGTGCCAGCAGTTTGACGGGGGTTTACAATGAGCAGTTCTTC. This sequence encodes CASSLTGVYNEQFF.

This clonotype was seen only a few times. This chain links TRBV5-1 with TRBJ1-1; 7 bases match TRBD1. J gave up 8 bases and V 3 bases, and 7 bases lay outside the gene matches. This CDR3 spans 13 amino acids. Germline V gives CDR1 SGHRS, CDR2 YFSETQ. The CDR3: CASSSGQVLEAFF. DNA of the CDR3: TGCGCCAGCAGCTCAGGACAGGTTTTAGAAGCTTTCTTT.

This clonotype has more than one count but fewer than ten. The genes are TRBV5-5 and TRBJ1-4; unclear D gene. Germline values: CDR1 SGHKS, CDR2 YYEKEE (reference sequence). Trimming removed 4 bases at V and 6 bases at J, with 16 bases between. The CDR3 totals 15 residues. The CDR3 coding sequence is TGTGCCAGCAGCCTGAGCCCCTGGGGTGATGAAAAACTGTTTTTT. This sequence encodes CASSLSPWGDEKLFF.

The J gene is TRBJ1-5, the V gene TRBV2; D gene unclear. Germline CDR1 is SNHLY and CDR2 is FYNNEI. The ends were cut back, 1 base at V and 3 bases at J, with 7 bases in the middle. This CDR3 comprises 14 residues. The CDR3 loop is CASSEGVNNQPQHF. The CDR3 DNA is TGTGCCAGCAGTGAAGGGGTGAACAATCAGCCCCAGCATTTT.

The table lists this clonotype with a few counts. The chain is built from TRBV12-3 or TRBV12-4 and TRBJ1-2, with no clear D. The CDR3 loop spans 13 amino acids. V gave up 6 bases and J gave up 8 bases, with 16 bases separating them. The DNA of the CDR3 is TGTGCCAGCAGCCCCCGGTCTGACTGGGGCTACACCTTC. It codes for CASSPRSDWGYTF.

The V gene is TRBV3-1, the J gene TRBJ1-6; 9 bases map to TRBD1. The V and J ends lost 8 bases and 7 bases, in that order; junction bases with no gene match: 6. The CDR3 is 14 amino acids. Germline assignment: CDR1 LGHDT and CDR2 YNNKEL (reference sequence). CDR3 residues: CASGDDRGNSPLHF. The CDR3 bases are TGTGCCAGCGGCGATGACAGGGGGAATTCACCCCTCCACTTT.

V gene TRBV4-3 combines with J gene TRBJ1-1; D gene uncertain. Germline V gene data show CDR1 as LGHNA and CDR2 as YSLEER. The CDR3 consists of 15 residues. Trimming took off 5 bases at V and 1 base at J, with 14 bases between the two ends. As DNA, the CDR3 is TGCGCCAGCAGCGGGCGGTCGGCATCGAACACTGAAGCTTTCTTT. Protein sequence: CASSGRSASNTEAFF.

This clonotype was counted a few times. This chain connects TRBV7-3 to TRBJ2-5; perhaps TRBD1 as D (6 bases). The germline V gene has CDR1 SGHTA and CDR2 FQGTGA. The length of the CDR3 is 13 residues. The V end lost 3 bases, the J end lost 7 bases, and 12 bases lay between the germline ends. CDR3 bases: TGTGCCAGCAGCTTGGGGGCCTTAGGGACCCAGTACTTC. This translates into CASSLGALGTQYF.

This clonotype was seen a handful of times. The rearrangement joins TRBV20-1 to TRBJ1-6; no definite D call. Germline CDR1 reads DFQATT; CDR2 reads SNEGSKA (reference sequence). The CDR3 has 12 amino acids. The germline V and J ends were trimmed by 1 base and 10 bases, with 8 bases remaining between them. CDR3 residues: CSARGGSSPLHF. In nucleotides, the CDR3 is TGCAGTGCTAGAGGCGGAAGCTCACCCCTCCACTTT.

A few counts support this clonotype. This CDR3 reads CASSQGGLTYEQYF. The CDR3 nucleotides are TGCGCCAGCAGCCAAGGGGGTCTTACCTACGAGCAGTACTTC. The chain couples TRBV4-1 to TRBJ2-7; D ambiguous. Looked up from germline, CDR1 is MGHRA and CDR2 is YSYEKL. Trimming left V 1 base short and J 2 bases short, with 9 bases between. The CDR3 length is 14 residues.

V usage is TRBV14 and J usage is TRBJ1-3; no firm D call. Germline values: CDR1 SGHDN, CDR2 FVKESK. V was clipped by 3 bases and J by 0 bases, with 9 bases between them. This CDR3 spans 15 amino acids. CDR3: CASSQRDSSGNTIYF. The CDR3 DNA follows: TGTGCCAGCAGCCAGCGGGATTCCTCTGGAAACACCATATATTTT.

The chain links TRBV7-9 to TRBJ2-5; D remains unclear. V lost 4 bases to trimming and J lost 0 bases, with 12 bases between them. CDR3 length: 15 residues. Germline V gives CDR1 SEHNR, CDR2 FQNEAQ (reference sequence). In DNA, the CDR3 is TGTGCCAGCAGCTCCACTTTCTCGGACCAAGAGACCCAGTACTTC. It specifies CASSSTFSDQETQYF.

The genes are TRBV27 and TRBJ2-7; unclear D gene. This CDR3 is built from 13 residues. Germline CDR1 and CDR2: MNHEY and SMNVEV (reference sequence). Trimming stripped 2 bases from V and 4 bases from J, with 9 bases between. The CDR3 region is CASSLSTAYEQYF. CDR3 coding DNA: TGTGCCAGCAGTTTAAGTACCGCGTACGAGCAGTACTTC.

This clonotype was detected only a few times. This chain joins TRBV9 and TRBJ2-3; perhaps TRBD2 as D (6 bases). CDR1 is SGDLS and CDR2 is YYNGEE in the germline V gene. V lost 0 bases to trimming and J lost 3 bases, with 14 bases between them. The length of the CDR3 is 16 residues. CDR3 nucleotide sequence: TGTGCCAGCAGCGTAGAAAGCGGGCATTTGACAGATACGCAGTATTTT. This encodes CASSVESGHLTDTQYF.

In its sample, this clonotype was seen a few times. V is TRBV5-1 and J is TRBJ1-2; no clear D. CDR1 and CDR2 (germline): SGHRS, YFSETQ. V was pared by 4 bases and J by 3 bases, with 10 bases between. The CDR3 is 13 amino acids. CDR3 coding DNA: TGCGCCAGCAGCCCAGACACGCACTATGGCTACACCTTC. It specifies CASSPDTHYGYTF.

This clonotype was observed a handful of times. The V call is TRBV7-2, the J call TRBJ2-1, with 7 bases fitting TRBD2. The CDR3 is 14 amino acids. Trimming removed 1 base from V and 10 bases from J; junction bases left unmatched: 7. Per the germline V gene, CDR1 is SGHTA and CDR2 is FQGNSA. The CDR3 spells CASSLDGGSQEQFF. DNA of the CDR3: TGTGCCAGCAGCTTAGACGGCGGGAGTCAGGAGCAGTTCTTC.

This sequence joins TRBV4-3 and TRBJ1-5; D call uncertain. V was pared by 0 bases and J by 7 bases, with 13 bases between. The CDR3 extends over 15 amino acids. From germline, CDR1 is LGHNA and CDR2 YSLEER. The CDR3 region has the DNA TGCGCCAGCAGCCAAGATCACGGTATGGGGCAGCCCCAGCATTTT. It translates to CASSQDHGMGQPQHF.

V gene TRBV9 combines with J gene TRBJ2-3, with a tentative D call TRBD1 (6 bases). The CDR3 has 15 amino acids. Germline lookup yields CDR1 SGDLS and CDR2 YYNGEE. V was pared by 1 base and J by 2 bases, with 11 bases between. Here the CDR3 reads CASSVSGQLTDTQYF. Here the CDR3 DNA reads TGTGCCAGCAGCGTATCCGGACAGCTCACAGATACGCAGTATTTT.

The V and J genes are TRBV5-1 and TRBJ1-1; D is unresolved. The V end lost 4 bases, the J end lost 0 bases, and 10 bases lay between the germline ends. The germline V gene encodes CDR1 SGHRS and CDR2 YFSETQ. CDR3 length: 14 residues. For the CDR3, the DNA is TGCGCCAGCAGCCTCTGGACCCTGAACACTGAAGCTTTCTTT. This encodes CASSLWTLNTEAFF.

V usage is TRBV12-3 or TRBV12-4 and J usage is TRBJ1-6; 7 nucleotides line up with TRBD1. Trimming removed 3 bases from V and 0 bases from J; junction bases left unmatched: 14. This CDR3 is built from 20 residues. The CDR3 DNA reads TGTGCCAGCAGTTTCACAGGGGTCATCGCCCTCAGCTCCTATAATTCACCCCTCCACTTT. It specifies CASSFTGVIALSSYNSPLHF.

This clonotype was seen a handful of times. The gene calls are TRBV29-1 and TRBJ2-7; D perhaps matches TRBD2 (5 bases). The CDR3 covers 10 residues. CDR1 is SQVTM, CDR2 ANQGSEA, per germline. The germline V and J ends were trimmed by 4 bases and 6 bases, with 7 bases remaining between them. As DNA, the CDR3 is TGCAGCGTTGGGGGAGTCGAGCAGTACTTC. Amino acids: CSVGGVEQYF.

This sequence joins TRBV30 and TRBJ1-1; 7 bases line up with TRBD1. The germline CDR1 and CDR2 sequences are GTSNPN and SVGIG (reference sequence). The CDR3 is 11 residues long. J lost 10 bases, V lost 0 bases, and 2 bases had no gene match. The chain's CDR3 is CAWSVEGAAFF. The CDR3 DNA is TGTGCCTGGAGTGTGGAGGGGGCAGCTTTCTTT.

The chain's CDR3 is CSVTTSGHTDTQYF. CDR3 in DNA: TGCAGCGTGACAACTAGCGGCCACACAGATACGCAGTATTTT. This rearrangement joins TRBV29-1 to TRBJ2-3, with TRBD2 identical over 8 bases. Germline CDR1 reads SQVTM; CDR2 reads ANQGSEA. V lost 6 bases to trimming and J lost 2 bases; unmatched junction nucleotides: 7. The CDR3 has 14 residues.